This T cell receptor beta chain was sequenced in a study of T cells after yellow fever vaccination (dated 2019 in TCRdb). With regard to the full study: Libraries from fractions with low cell numbers were prepared with the SMART-Seq v4 Ultra Low Input RNA kit. To follow T-cell clones before and after primary and booster YFV17D yellow fever vaccination, bulk TCR alpha and beta repertoires were sequenced over time. The cohort comprised two healthy male donors, one aged 18 to 30 and one aged 30 to 39 years. Blood was drawn at multiple timepoints before and after primary and secondary immunization, with bulk PBMC replicates and cell subsets isolated.

Study-level results and caveats: Most clones expanded after primary vaccination (96% of CD4 and roughly 90% of CD8) were re-detected after the booster, suggesting that broad memory maintenance occurred. A small share of clonotypes occurred in both CD4 and CD8 compartments, likely arising from convergent recombination. The secondary T-cell response was weaker than the primary response but faster, peaking on day 5 instead of day 15. FACS-sorted repertoires could contain abundant contaminating clonotypes from the bulk population, so computational filtering was required. Because the study included only a couple of donors, the extent to which the findings can be generalized is limited.

The treatment or condition label, as the study defines it: live attenuated yellow fever vaccine strain. PBMCs were isolated from peripheral blood using a standard Ficoll-Paque protocol. CD4 and CD8 T-cell fractions were isolated with Dynabeads CD4 and CD8 positive selection kits. RNA was extracted with TriZol from bulk PBMCs, CD4 and CD8 fractions, and dextramer-positive and dextramer-negative fractions. The listed sequencing device is Illumina NovaSeq 6000. Synthesis of TCR cDNA relied on 5'RACE template switching, a step that introduced a universal primer site along with unique molecular identifiers. Priming of cDNA synthesis was performed from both the TCR alpha and TCR beta constant segments. Libraries were amplified in two PCR steps, with sample barcodes and sequencing adapters added in the second step. Sequencing of libraries was performed on Illumina HiSeq 2500 (2x100 bp) or NovaSeq (2x150 bp). The authors processed their data as follows. MIGEC was used to demultiplex reads and collapse the reads into UMI consensus sequences, and MiXCR was used for V(D)J alignment. Clonotypes responding to the vaccine were identified with edgeR on replicate PBMC samples, with the criteria of FDR below 0.01 and a log2 fold change above 5 up to day 15. Bulk clonotypes were assigned CD4 or CD8 identity according to which sequenced CD4 or CD8 repertoire held them at higher abundance. The raw public data were reprocessed by TCRdb itself: fastp quality trimming at Q25, MiXCR clonotype calling, in-frame beta chains only. Duplicate CDR3 protein sequences are folded into a single record with the most common DNA and genes. TCRdb, not the original authors, processed these V and J calls. The sample contains about 210,000 distinct CDR3 sequences, 3.2% of them found a single time. Of the sample, around 3% falls within the top ten clones.

This clonotype was observed many times. Its antigen remains unidentified. The input lacks base qualities; no much larger clone sits a single base away. Sequences MNHNS (CDR1) and SASEGT (CDR2) are obtained from the germline V gene. From cysteine to valine, the CDR3 is 15 amino acids long. This entry keeps only the CDR3 DNA: 45 bases, framed from base 1. The germline V end is reduced by 4 bases and the J end by 3 bases; junction bases left unmatched: 9. Sequencing used CD4+ T cells sorted from PBMCs, obtained 10 days after the yellow fever booster vaccination. The chain employs TRBV6-1 and TRBJ2-7, and TRBD2 matches 7 of the central bases. The sequence was obtained from a man between 18 and 35 years old who received the YFV17D yellow fever vaccine. CDR3 loop: CASSGTPGGYYEQYV. The DNA reads TGTGCCAGCAGTGGGACTCCCGGGGGGTACTACGAGCAGTACGTC.